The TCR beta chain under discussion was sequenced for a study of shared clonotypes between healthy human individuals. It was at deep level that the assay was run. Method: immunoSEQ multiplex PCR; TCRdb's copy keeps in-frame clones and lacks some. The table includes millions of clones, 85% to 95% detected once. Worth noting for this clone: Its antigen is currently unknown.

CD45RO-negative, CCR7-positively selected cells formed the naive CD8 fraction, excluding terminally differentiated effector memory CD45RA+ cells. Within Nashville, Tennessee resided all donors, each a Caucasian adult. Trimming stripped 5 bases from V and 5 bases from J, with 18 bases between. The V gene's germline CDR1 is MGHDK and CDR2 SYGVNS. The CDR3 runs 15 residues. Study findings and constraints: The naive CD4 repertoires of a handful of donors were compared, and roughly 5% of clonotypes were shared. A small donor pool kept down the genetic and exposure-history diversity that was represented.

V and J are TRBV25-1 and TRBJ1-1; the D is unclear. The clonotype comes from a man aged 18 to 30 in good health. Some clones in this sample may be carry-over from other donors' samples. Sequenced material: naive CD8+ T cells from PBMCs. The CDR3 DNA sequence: TGTGCCAGCAGTCCGCTAGCAGGAGCCTATACTGAAGCTTTCTTT. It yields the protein CASSPLAGAYTEAFF.